A selection of T cell receptor beta chains follows, all from one sample in a study. TCRdb itself ran the 5' RACE reads through MiXCR, one entry per CDR3 protein. The table lists around 7,300 distinct CDR3 sequences, about 40% of them singletons. Sequencing input: memory CD4+ T cells sorted from blood. All receptors derive from a female donor with breast cancer. Each CDR3 is given with its conserved first and last residue. Each record gives: clone size, V gene, D gene, J gene, CDR3 DNA, CDR3 protein. A D gene is named only where the DNA matches it firmly. A clone size is listed for some rows: how often the clone was seen (once, few, many), or a class if it is expanded.

>-|TRBV4-3|-|TRBJ2-7
TGCGCCAGCAGCCAGGTGGTGGAGGGTCCCTACGAGCAGTACTTC
CASSQVVEGPYEQYF
>few|TRBV20-1|-|TRBJ2-2
TGCAGTGCTAAGGTGCGGCTAGCGACAAACACCGGGGAGCTGTTTTTT
CSAKVRLATNTGELFF
>-|TRBV20-1|-|TRBJ2-7
TGCAGTGCGTGGCCCTCCTCCTACGAGCAGTACTTC
CSAWPSSYEQYF
>few|TRBV29-1|-|TRBJ1-4
TGCAGCGTTGTGGGAGTCGAAACAACTAATGAAAAACTGTTTTTT
CSVVGVETTNEKLFF
>-|TRBV20-1|-|TRBJ2-3
TGCAGTGCTAGAGATACCCGGGCGAGGGGGAAAGATACGCAGTATTTT
CSARDTRARGKDTQYF
>once|TRBV27|-|TRBJ1-2
TGTGCCAGCAGTGACGAGGGGTTTGGCGGCTACACCTTC
CASSDEGFGGYTF
>once|TRBV28|TRBD1|TRBJ2-3
TGTGCCAGCAGTTTGAAGGGGGCGAAGGATACGCAGTACTTT
CASSLKGAKDTQYF
>-|TRBV29-1|TRBD1|TRBJ2-5
TGCAGCGTTACAAGACAGGGTGGAGAGACCCAGTACTTC
CSVTRQGGETQYF
>few|TRBV12-3/TRBV12-4|-|TRBJ2-7
TGTGCCAGCAGTGCTGACCCTGGCTACGAGCAGTACTTC
CASSADPGYEQYF
>few|TRBV20-1|-|TRBJ1-5
TGCAGTGCGTCTCCGGGACTTGATAGCAATCAGCCCCAGCATTTT
CSASPGLDSNQPQHF
>-|TRBV4-2|-|TRBJ2-5
TGTGCCAGCAGCCTCAGCCGAGGCCTCCAAGAGACCCAGTACTTC
CASSLSRGLQETQYF
>-|TRBV7-2|TRBD2|TRBJ2-7
TGTGCCAGCAGCTTAGCGGGTAGCGGGAGGGCCAAGTACGAGCAGTACTTC
CASSLAGSGRAKYEQYF
>few|TRBV20-1|TRBD1|TRBJ2-1
TGCAGTGCCCGAAGGCAGGGGGAACAGTTCTTC
CSARRQGEQFF
>-|TRBV4-1|TRBD1|TRBJ1-5
TGCGCCAGCAGCCAATTGCCACCCGGGCCAAGGGGGCATAGCAATCAGCCCCAGCATTTT
CASSQLPPGPRGHSNQPQHF
>few|TRBV5-1|-|TRBJ1-4
TGCGCCAGCAGCTTGGAAAATGGTGGACTGTTTTTT
CASSLENGGLFF